A selection of T cell receptor beta chains follows, all from one sample in a study of blood T cell repertoires in COVID-19. Sequenced by immunoSEQ multiplex PCR; TCRdb stores in-frame clones only, minus some. This sample has about 150,000 clones, with 75% to 85% found just once. What was sequenced was peripheral blood. These receptors came from a woman in her fifties or sixties with COVID-19, enrolled during active disease. The CDR3 runs from the conserved cysteine through the conserved F or W. The D gene is left open where the match is weak. Clone sizes are given selectively: once, few, many, or a class where the clone is expanded.

.,.,TRBJ1-1,TRBV14,CASSQDLPLVAFF,TGTGCCAGCAGCCAAGATCTTCCTCTAGTAGCTTTCTTT
TRBD1,.,TRBJ2-1,TRBV29-1,CSVAGQGALVNEQFF,TGCAGCGTTGCCGGGCAGGGGGCCCTCGTCAATGAGCAGTTCTTC
.,.,TRBJ2-2,TRBV5-1,CASSFNSPSTGELFF,TGCGCCAGCAGCTTCAATAGCCCGAGCACCGGGGAGCTGTTTTTT
TRBD1,.,TRBJ1-1,TRBV11-2,CALRGQGADTEAFF,TGTGCCCTCCGGGGACAGGGCGCGGACACTGAAGCTTTCTTT
TRBD1,few,TRBJ1-3,TRBV3-1/TRBV3-2,CASRKSGQGFRNTIYF,TGTGCCAGCAGGAAATCGGGACAGGGATTTAGGAACACCATATATTTT
TRBD2,.,TRBJ2-1,TRBV6-5,CASSFTSGRYNEQFF,TGTGCCAGCAGCTTTACTAGCGGGCGCTACAATGAGCAGTTCTTC
.,.,TRBJ1-5,TRBV4-1,CASSQGQGLGNQPQHF,TGCGCCAGCAGCCAAGGGCAGGGGCTCGGCAATCAGCCCCAGCATTTT
.,.,TRBJ2-2,TRBV18,CASSNLQDAGELFF,TGTGCCAGCTCAAACTTACAGGACGCCGGGGAGCTGTTTTTT
.,few,TRBJ2-3,TRBV20-1,CSASRVLKDTQYF,TGCAGTGCTAGTCGGGTCCTTAAAGATACGCAGTATTTT
TRBD2,few,TRBJ2-2,TRBV9,CASSTRSSGRTGELFF,TGTGCCAGCAGCACCCGCTCTAGCGGGAGAACCGGGGAGCTGTTTTTT
.,.,TRBJ1-2,TRBV3-1/TRBV3-2,CASSQEGRYGYTF,TGTGCCAGCAGCCAAGAAGGGAGGTATGGCTACACCTTC
TRBD1,.,TRBJ1-5,TRBV7-6,CASSPGDRGSNQPQHF,TGTGCCAGCAGCCCGGGGGACAGGGGGAGCAATCAGCCCCAGCATTTT
.,.,TRBJ2-3,TRBV5-1,CASSPSISTDTQYF,TGCGCCAGCAGCCCTAGTATTAGCACAGATACGCAGTATTTT
TRBD2,.,TRBJ2-3,TRBV15,CATSRAAGGSTDTQYF,TGTGCCACCAGCAGGGCGGCGGGGGGGAGCACAGATACGCAGTATTTT
TRBD1,.,TRBJ2-5,TRBV5-6,CASSPGDRGLGTQYF,TGTGCCAGCAGCCCTGGGGACAGGGGGTTGGGGACCCAGTACTTC
.,.,TRBJ1-1,TRBV7-9,CASRPAGGTEAFF,TGTGCCAGCAGACCCGCGGGGGGCACTGAAGCTTTCTTT
.,.,TRBJ1-4,TRBV4-2,CASSQDRGTPTNEKLFF,TGTGCCAGCAGCCAAGATCGTGGGACACCAACTAATGAAAAACTGTTTTTT
.,.,TRBJ1-3,TRBV10-1,CGTSSGNTIYF,TGCGGCACTAGCTCTGGAAACACCATATATTTT
TRBD1,.,TRBJ1-5,TRBV19,CASSMGQGGGQPQHF,TGTGCCAGTAGTATGGGGCAGGGGGGAGGACAGCCCCAGCATTTT
.,.,TRBJ1-1,TRBV7-9,CASSPRGGGGTEAFF,TGTGCCAGCAGCCCGCGAGGGGGTGGAGGCACTGAAGCTTTCTTT
.,.,TRBJ2-5,TRBV19,CASSMTEETQYF,TGTGCCAGTAGTATGACAGAAGAGACCCAGTACTTC
.,.,TRBJ2-2,TRBV18,CASSPPAGSTGELFF,TGTGCCAGCTCACCTCCGGCGGGAAGCACCGGGGAGCTGTTTTTT
.,few,TRBJ1-1,TRBV25-1,CASSGPLNTEAFF,TGTGCCAGCAGTGGGCCGCTGAACACTGAAGCTTTCTTT
TRBD1,.,TRBJ1-3,TRBV3-1/TRBV3-2,CASSRGGQGTGNTIYF,TGTGCCAGCAGCAGGGGTGGACAGGGGACTGGAAACACCATATATTTT
TRBD1,.,TRBJ2-7,TRBV11-3,CASSPPGTGGRVGNF,TGTGCCAGCAGCCCTCCCGGGACAGGGGGAAGAGTGGGGAACTTC
.,.,TRBJ1-5,TRBV28,CASSLPEKNQPQHF,TGTGCCAGCAGTTTACCGGAGAAGAATCAGCCCCAGCATTTT
TRBD1,.,TRBJ1-1,TRBV2,CASKDRGGTEAFF,TGTGCCAGCAAGGACAGGGGCGGCACTGAAGCTTTCTTT
.,.,TRBJ1-4,TRBV6-5,CASSTGTSSEKLFF,TGTGCCAGCAGCACAGGGACGTCATCGGAAAAACTGTTTTTT
TRBD2,.,TRBJ2-3,TRBV6-6,CASSLIIAGSGTDTQYF,TGTGCCAGCAGTCTTATCATAGCGGGGAGTGGCACAGATACGCAGTATTTT
.,.,TRBJ1-6,TRBV7-2,CASSLDVSRVGSPLHF,TGTGCCAGCAGCTTAGACGTATCTCGGGTAGGATCACCCCTCCACTTT
TRBD2,few,TRBJ2-3,TRBV5-1,CASSLELAGDFTDTQYF,TGCGCCAGCAGCTTGGAGTTAGCGGGGGACTTCACAGATACGCAGTATTTT
.,.,TRBJ2-1,TRBV7-3,CASAGAGNNEQFF,TGTGCCAGCGCGGGGGCTGGCAACAATGAGCAGTTCTTC